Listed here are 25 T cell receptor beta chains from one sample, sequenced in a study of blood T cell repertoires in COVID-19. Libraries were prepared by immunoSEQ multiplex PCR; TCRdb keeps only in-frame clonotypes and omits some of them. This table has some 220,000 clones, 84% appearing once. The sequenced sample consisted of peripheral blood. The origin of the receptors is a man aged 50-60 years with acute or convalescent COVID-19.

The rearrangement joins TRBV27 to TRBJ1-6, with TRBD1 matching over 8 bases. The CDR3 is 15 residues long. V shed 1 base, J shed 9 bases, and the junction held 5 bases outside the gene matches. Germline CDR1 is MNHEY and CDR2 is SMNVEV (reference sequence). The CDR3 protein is CASSLYQGASSPLHF. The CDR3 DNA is TGTGCCAGCAGTTTATATCAGGGGGCTTCTTCACCCCTCCACTTT.

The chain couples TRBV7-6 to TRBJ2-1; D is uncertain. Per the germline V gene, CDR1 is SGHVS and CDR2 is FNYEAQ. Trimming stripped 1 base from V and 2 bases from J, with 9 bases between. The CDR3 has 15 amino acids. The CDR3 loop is CASSLVGSTYNEQFF. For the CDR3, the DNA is TGTGCCAGCAGCTTAGTCGGGTCCACCTACAATGAGCAGTTCTTC.

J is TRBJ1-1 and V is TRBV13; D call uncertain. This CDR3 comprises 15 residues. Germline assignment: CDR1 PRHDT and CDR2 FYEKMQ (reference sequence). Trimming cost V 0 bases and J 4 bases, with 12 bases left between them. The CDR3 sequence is CASSLGRGGITEAFF. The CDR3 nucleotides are TGTGCCAGCAGCTTAGGACGGGGAGGGATCACTGAAGCTTTCTTT.

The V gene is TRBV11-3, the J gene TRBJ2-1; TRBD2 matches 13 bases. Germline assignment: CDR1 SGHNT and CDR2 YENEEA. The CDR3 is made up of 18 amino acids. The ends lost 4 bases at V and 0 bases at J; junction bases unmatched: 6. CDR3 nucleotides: TGTGCCAGCAGCTGGACTAGCGGGAGTGTAAGCTCCTACAATGAGCAGTTCTTC. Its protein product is CASSWTSGSVSSYNEQFF.

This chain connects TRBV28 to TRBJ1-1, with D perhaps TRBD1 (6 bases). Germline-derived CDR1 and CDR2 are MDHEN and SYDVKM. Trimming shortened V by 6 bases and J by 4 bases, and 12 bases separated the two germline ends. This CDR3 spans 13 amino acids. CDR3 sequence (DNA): TGTGCCAGCAGCCCGGGGGGGCCCACTGAAGCTTTCTTT. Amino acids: CASSPGGPTEAFF. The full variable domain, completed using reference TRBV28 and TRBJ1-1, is DVKVTQSSRYLVKRTGEKVFLECVQDMDHENMFWYRQDPGLGLRLIYFSYDVKMKEKGDIPEGYSVSREKKERFSLILESASTNQTSMYLCASSPGGPTEAFFGQGTRLTVV.

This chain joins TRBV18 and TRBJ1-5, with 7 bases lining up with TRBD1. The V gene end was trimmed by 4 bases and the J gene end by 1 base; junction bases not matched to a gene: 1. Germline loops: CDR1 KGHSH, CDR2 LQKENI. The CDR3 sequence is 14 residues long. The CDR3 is CASSQGASNQPQHF. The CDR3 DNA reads TGTGCCAGCTCACAGGGGGCAAGCAATCAGCCCCAGCATTTT.

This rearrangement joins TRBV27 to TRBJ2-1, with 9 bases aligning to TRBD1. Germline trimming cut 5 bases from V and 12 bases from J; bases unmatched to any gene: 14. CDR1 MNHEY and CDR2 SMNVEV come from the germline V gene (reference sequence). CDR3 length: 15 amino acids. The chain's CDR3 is CASSSGQGRTSRQFF. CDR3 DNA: TGTGCCAGCAGTAGTGGACAGGGGCGGACTTCCAGGCAGTTCTTC.

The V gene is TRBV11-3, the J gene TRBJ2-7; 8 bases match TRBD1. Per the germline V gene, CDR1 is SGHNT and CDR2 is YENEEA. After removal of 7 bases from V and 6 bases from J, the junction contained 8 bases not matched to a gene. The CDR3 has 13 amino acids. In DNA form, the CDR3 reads TGTGCCAGCAACCTACATCAGGGGGCCGAGCAGTACTTC. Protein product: CASNLHQGAEQYF.

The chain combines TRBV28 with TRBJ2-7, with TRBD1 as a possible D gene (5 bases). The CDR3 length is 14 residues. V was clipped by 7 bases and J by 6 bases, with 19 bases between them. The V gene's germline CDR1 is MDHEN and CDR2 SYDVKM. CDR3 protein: CASTSDMRHGEQYF. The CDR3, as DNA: TGTGCCAGCACTTCGGACATGCGGCATGGCGAGCAGTACTTC.

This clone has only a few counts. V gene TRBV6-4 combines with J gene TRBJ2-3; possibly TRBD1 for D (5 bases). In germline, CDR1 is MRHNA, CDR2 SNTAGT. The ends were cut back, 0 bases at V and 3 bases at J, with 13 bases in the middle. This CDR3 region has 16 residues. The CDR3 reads CASSDSQGFETDTQYF. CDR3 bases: TGTGCCAGCAGTGACTCTCAGGGTTTCGAAACAGATACGCAGTATTTT.

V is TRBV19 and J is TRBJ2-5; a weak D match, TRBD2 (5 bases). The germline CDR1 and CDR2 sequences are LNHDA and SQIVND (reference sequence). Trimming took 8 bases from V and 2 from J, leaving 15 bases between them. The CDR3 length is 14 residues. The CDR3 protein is CASSRTDVQETQYF. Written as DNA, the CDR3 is TGTGCCAGTTCCAGGACTGACGTGCAAGAGACCCAGTACTTC.

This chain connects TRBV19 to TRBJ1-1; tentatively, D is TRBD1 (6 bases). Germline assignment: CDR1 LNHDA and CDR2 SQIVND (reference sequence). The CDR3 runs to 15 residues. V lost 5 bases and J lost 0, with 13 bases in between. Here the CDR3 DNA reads TGTGCCAGTAGTCCCCAGACAGGTATGAACACTGAAGCTTTCTTT. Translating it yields CASSPQTGMNTEAFF.

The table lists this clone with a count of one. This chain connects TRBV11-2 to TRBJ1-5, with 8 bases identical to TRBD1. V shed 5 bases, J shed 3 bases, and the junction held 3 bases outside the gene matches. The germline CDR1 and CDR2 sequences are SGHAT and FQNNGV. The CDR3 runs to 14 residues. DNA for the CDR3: TGTGCCAGCAGCACAGGGGGGAACAATCAGCCCCAGCATTTT. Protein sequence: CASSTGGNNQPQHF. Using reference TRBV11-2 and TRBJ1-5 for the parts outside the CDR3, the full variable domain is EAGVAQSPRYKIIEKRQSVAFWCNPISGHATLYWYQQILGQGPKLLIQFQNNGVVDDSQLPKDRFSAERLKGVDSTLKIQPAKLEDSAVYLCASSTGGNNQPQHFGDGTRLSIL.

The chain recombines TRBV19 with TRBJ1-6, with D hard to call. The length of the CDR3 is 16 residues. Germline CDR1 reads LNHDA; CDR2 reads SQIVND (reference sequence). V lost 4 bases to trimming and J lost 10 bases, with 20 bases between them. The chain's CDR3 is CASSTPLDGETSPLHF. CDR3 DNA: TGTGCCAGTAGTACGCCCCTTGACGGAGAGACCTCACCCCTCCACTTT.

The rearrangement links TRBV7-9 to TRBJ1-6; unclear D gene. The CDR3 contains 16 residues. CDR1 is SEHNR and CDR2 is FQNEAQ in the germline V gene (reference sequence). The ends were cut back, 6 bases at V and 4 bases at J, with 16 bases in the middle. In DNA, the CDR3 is TGTGCCAGCAGGCAATCCGTCAACGAGTATAATTCACCCCTCCACTTT. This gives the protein CASRQSVNEYNSPLHF.

The CDR3 region is CATTKNRGDAYEQYF. The CDR3 DNA sequence: TGTGCCACAACGAAAAACAGGGGGGACGCGTACGAGCAGTACTTC. J is TRBJ2-7 and V is TRBV15, with TRBD1 matching over 8 bases. The CDR3 spans 15 residues. Germline V lookup: CDR1 LNHNV, CDR2 YYDKDF (reference sequence). V was clipped by 9 bases and J by 4 bases; unmatched bases: 14.

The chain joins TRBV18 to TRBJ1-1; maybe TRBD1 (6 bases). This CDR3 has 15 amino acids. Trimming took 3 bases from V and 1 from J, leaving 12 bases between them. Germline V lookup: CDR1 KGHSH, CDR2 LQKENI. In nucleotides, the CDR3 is TGTGCCAGCTCACCGGGGGACATACGGAACACTGAAGCTTTCTTT. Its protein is CASSPGDIRNTEAFF.

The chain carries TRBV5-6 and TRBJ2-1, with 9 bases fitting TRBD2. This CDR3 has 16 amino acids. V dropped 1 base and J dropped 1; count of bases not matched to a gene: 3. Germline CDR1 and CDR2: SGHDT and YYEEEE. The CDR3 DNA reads TGTGCCAGCAGCTTGAGAGGACTAGCGTCCTACAATGAGCAGTTCTTC. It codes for CASSLRGLASYNEQFF.

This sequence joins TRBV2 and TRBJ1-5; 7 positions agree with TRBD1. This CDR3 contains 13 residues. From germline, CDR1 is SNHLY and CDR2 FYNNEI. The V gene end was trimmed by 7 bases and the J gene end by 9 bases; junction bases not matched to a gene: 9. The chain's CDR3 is CASTNDRERPQHF. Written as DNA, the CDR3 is TGTGCCAGCACCAACGACAGGGAGCGGCCCCAGCATTTT.

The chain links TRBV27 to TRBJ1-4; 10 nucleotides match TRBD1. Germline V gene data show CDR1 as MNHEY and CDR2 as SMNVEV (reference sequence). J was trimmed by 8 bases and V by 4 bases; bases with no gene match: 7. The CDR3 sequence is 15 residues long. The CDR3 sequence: CASSSRTGGDEKLFF. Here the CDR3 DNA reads TGTGCCAGCAGTTCTCGGACAGGGGGAGACGAAAAACTGTTTTTT.

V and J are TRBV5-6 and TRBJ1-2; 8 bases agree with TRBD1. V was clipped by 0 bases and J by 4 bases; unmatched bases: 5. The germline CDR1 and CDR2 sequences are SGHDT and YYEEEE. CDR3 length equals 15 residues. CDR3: CASSLEDRETYGYTF. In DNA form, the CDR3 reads TGTGCCAGCAGCTTGGAGGACAGGGAGACCTATGGCTACACCTTC.

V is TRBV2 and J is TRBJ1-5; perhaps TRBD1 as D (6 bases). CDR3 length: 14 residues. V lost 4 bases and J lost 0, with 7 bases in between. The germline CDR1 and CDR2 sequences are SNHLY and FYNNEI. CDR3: CASSGTDSNQPQHF. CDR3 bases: TGTGCCAGCAGTGGGACAGATAGCAATCAGCCCCAGCATTTT.

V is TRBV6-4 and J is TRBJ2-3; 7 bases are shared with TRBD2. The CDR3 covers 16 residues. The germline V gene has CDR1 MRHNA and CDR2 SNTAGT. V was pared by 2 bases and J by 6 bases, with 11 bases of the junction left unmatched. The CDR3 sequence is CASSDGLTLGGDTQYF. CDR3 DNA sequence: TGTGCCAGCAGTGACGGCTTGACCTTGGGAGGGGATACGCAGTATTTT.

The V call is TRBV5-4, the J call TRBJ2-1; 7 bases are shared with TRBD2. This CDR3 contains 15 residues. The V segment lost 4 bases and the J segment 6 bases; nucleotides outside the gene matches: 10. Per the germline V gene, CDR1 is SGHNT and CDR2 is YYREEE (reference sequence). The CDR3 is CASSLASGAPNEQFF. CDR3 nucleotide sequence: TGTGCCAGCAGCCTGGCCAGCGGGGCCCCCAATGAGCAGTTCTTC.

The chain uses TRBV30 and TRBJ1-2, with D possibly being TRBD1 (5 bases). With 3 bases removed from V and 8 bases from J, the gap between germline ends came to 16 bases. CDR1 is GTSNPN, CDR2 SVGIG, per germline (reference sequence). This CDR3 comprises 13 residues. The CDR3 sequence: CAWRGRAVGGYTF. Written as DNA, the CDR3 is TGTGCCTGGAGGGGCAGGGCGGTAGGGGGCTACACCTTC.